This T cell receptor beta chain is drawn from a study of T-cell reconstitution after alpha-beta-depleted transplantation in children. Broader study findings: After one year, T-cell counts and TCRbeta diversity mostly came from new T cells. Roughly two months post-transplant, alpha-beta T cells reportedly originated from several hundred graft clones that had expanded. Surviving thymic progenitors and recipient T cells were the source of high TCRbeta diversity at day 60 in some patients.

This clonotype came up many times. Its antigen is not identified. At one boundary the junction diverges from the germline segment, which might be a read error. A library of TCRbeta sequences, prepared with unique molecular identifiers, was generated. TCRdb reanalysed the PCR reads using MiXCR and keeps one entry per CDR3 protein. The sample gives about 200,000 distinct CDR3 sequences, about 7% of which show up once; 4.5% to 6.5% is in the top ten. Germline V gives CDR1 SGHTA, CDR2 FQGTGA. The CDR3 covers 17 residues. The material was PBMCs, obtained before TCRalphabeta/CD19-depleted stem cell transplant. The sequence was obtained from a boy between 2 and 10 years old with acute lymphoblastic leukemia, due to receive a stem cell transplant. V is TRBV7-3 and J is TRBJ2-1; 7 bases are shared with TRBD2. The CDR3 DNA follows: TGTGCCAGCATCTTAAGTCGGTGGGGGGGGAAAGACAATGAGCAGTTCTTC. It codes for CASILSRWGGKDNEQFF.